Listed below are T cell receptor beta chains from one sample, sequenced in a study of shared clonotypes between healthy human individuals. Generated by immunoSEQ multiplex PCR, the TCRdb table keeps only in-frame clones and is missing some. Found here are approximately 2.3 million clones, just over 90% of them singletons; the top ten hold under 0.45%. Sequenced sample: naive CD4+ T cells from PBMCs. These receptors all come from a man between 18 and 35 years old in good health. Some clones in this sample may be carry-over from other donors' samples. CDR3s include the opening cysteine and the closing phenylalanine or tryptophan. A D gene is named only where the DNA matches it firmly. Not every row has a clone size; where given, it reads once, few, many or a size class.

CDR3 length,D gene,clone size,V gene,J gene,CDR3 DNA,CDR3 protein
13,TRBD2,NA,TRBV27,TRBJ2-4,TGTGCCAGCCGCGGGAGCGCCAAAAACATTCAGTACTTC,CASRGSAKNIQYF
14,NA,NA,TRBV7-2,TRBJ2-5,TGTGCCAGCAGCTTAAGGCGGCGCCAAGAGACCCAGTACTTC,CASSLRRRQETQYF
14,NA,NA,TRBV6-6,TRBJ1-4,TGTGCCAGCAGTTACCGGAAGGGGTCCGGAAAACTGTTTTTT,CASSYRKGSGKLFF
15,NA,NA,TRBV28,TRBJ2-1,TGTGCCAGCAGTTCCCCGGGGTCCCACGGCAATGAGCAGTTCTTC,CASSSPGSHGNEQFF
14,NA,NA,TRBV2,TRBJ1-5,TGTGCCAGCAGTGAAACAGGGTACAATCAGCCCCAGCATTTT,CASSETGYNQPQHF
14,TRBD1,NA,TRBV10-3,TRBJ1-5,TGTGCCATCAAAGCGGACAGGGACAATCAGCCCCAGCATTTT,CAIKADRDNQPQHF
13,NA,NA,TRBV6-5,TRBJ1-2,TGTGCCAGCAGTGCCCGGGAGGGCTATGGCTACACCTTC,CASSAREGYGYTF
15,NA,NA,TRBV7-9,TRBJ2-3,TGTGCCAGCAGCTTTAGGAGCGGCCCCACAGATACGCAGTATTTT,CASSFRSGPTDTQYF
20,TRBD2,NA,TRBV9,TRBJ2-1,TGTGCCAGCAGCCCCGGACTAGGGAGTAGAAGGAGGAGCTCCTACAATGAGCAGTTCTTC,CASSPGLGSRRRSSYNEQFF
14,NA,once,TRBV30,TRBJ1-1,TGTGCCTGGAGGTGGCTAGATCTGAACACTGAAGCTTTCTTT,CAWRWLDLNTEAFF
13,NA,NA,TRBV5-1,TRBJ2-3,TGCGCCAGCAGAGAAATGGGGGCAGATACGCAGTATTTT,CASREMGADTQYF
14,NA,NA,TRBV10-2,TRBJ1-2,TGCGCCAGCAGCCGGGTTCCGACGGGGGCTGGCTACACCTTC,CASSRVPTGAGYTF
15,TRBD2,NA,TRBV6-4,TRBJ2-2,TGTGCCAGCAGTGCTCTAGCGGGAGTCACCGGGGAGCTGTTTTTT,CASSALAGVTGELFF
13,NA,NA,TRBV7-3,TRBJ1-2,TGTGCCAGCAGCTCGGGTCGCAACTATGGCTACACCTTC,CASSSGRNYGYTF
18,TRBD1,NA,TRBV4-1,TRBJ2-4,TGCGCCAGCAGCCACCTCCTCTCCGGCAGGGGACAGGGAAACATTCAGTACTTC,CASSHLLSGRGQGNIQYF
16,NA,once,TRBV11-2,TRBJ1-2,TGTGCCAGCAGATCGGATCCGCCCAGGGCCCCAGATGGCTACACCTTC,CASRSDPPRAPDGYTF
13,NA,few,TRBV5-1,TRBJ1-2,TGCGCCAGCAGCTTGGATGGGGGCGGGAGCTACACCTTC,CASSLDGGGSYTF
14,TRBD1,NA,TRBV6-1,TRBJ2-3,TGTGCCAGCACAAACAGGGGCCTCCCTGATACGCAGTATTTT,CASTNRGLPDTQYF
16,TRBD1,NA,TRBV27,TRBJ1-3,TGTGCCAGCAGTCCACGACAGGGTAGACCTGGAAACACCATATATTTT,CASSPRQGRPGNTIYF
15,NA,NA,TRBV28,TRBJ1-5,TGTGCCATCTTAATGGGGGGTGGGAGCAATCAGCCCCAGCATTTT,CAILMGGGSNQPQHF
15,NA,NA,TRBV6-5,TRBJ1-1,TGTGCCAGCAGTTACTCCGGACATATGAACACTGAAGCTTTCTTT,CASSYSGHMNTEAFF
14,NA,NA,TRBV18,TRBJ1-2,TGTGCCAGCTCCCGTGACAGGTCCGCCTATGGCTACACCTTC,CASSRDRSAYGYTF
15,NA,NA,TRBV18,TRBJ2-7,TGTGCCAGCTCACCAAGAGTAGCGAACCGTCTCGAGCAGTACTTC,CASSPRVANRLEQYF
19,TRBD2,NA,TRBV4-1,TRBJ2-3,TGCGCCAGCAGCCAAATATTGTCACTAGCGGGAGGGGGGGCAGATACGCAGTATTTT,CASSQILSLAGGGADTQYF
16,TRBD2,NA,TRBV30,TRBJ2-2,TGTGCCTGGAGTGTTCTAGGCGGGAGAAGTACCGGGGAGCTGTTTTTT,CAWSVLGGRSTGELFF
14,NA,NA,TRBV6-1,TRBJ2-2,TGTGCCAGCGGTGGCAGGGCGAACACCGGGGAGCTGTTTTTT,CASGGRANTGELFF
16,NA,NA,TRBV7-6,TRBJ2-7,TGTGCCAGCAGCTCTTATCCAGGGACTGCGCTACGCGAGCAGTACTTC,CASSSYPGTALREQYF
12,NA,once,TRBV19,TRBJ2-1,TGTGCCAGTAGTGCACAACAGGGTCGAAAGTTCTTC,CASSAQQGRKFF
15,NA,NA,TRBV6-5,TRBJ1-1,TGTGCCAGCAGTTACTGGGCAAGATCTAGGACTGAAGCTTTCTTT,CASSYWARSRTEAFF
14,NA,NA,TRBV11-2,TRBJ2-7,TGTGCCAGCACCAGGACCGTAGGGGCACCCGAGCAGTACTTC,CASTRTVGAPEQYF
16,NA,NA,TRBV11-2,TRBJ2-2,TGTGCCAGCAGCTTAGTTGGGGGCGCGAACACCGGGGAGCTGTTTTTT,CASSLVGGANTGELFF
15,TRBD1,NA,TRBV19,TRBJ1-3,TGTGCCAGTAGTATTGGTGGACAGGGACGAAACACCATATATTTT,CASSIGGQGRNTIYF
12,TRBD1,NA,TRBV28,TRBJ2-7,TGTGCCGTTACCGGGACAGGGGGGGATGAGTACTTC,CAVTGTGGDEYF
15,NA,NA,TRBV28,TRBJ1-5,TGTGCCAGCACCCCAGCGGGGGGGGGCAATCAGCCCCAGCATTTT,CASTPAGGGNQPQHF
14,NA,NA,TRBV28,TRBJ2-7,TGTGCCAGCAGTTTAGGGGGAGAACTCTACGAGCAGTACTTC,CASSLGGELYEQYF